The clone carrying this T cell receptor beta chain turned up a few times. The antigen is unknown. Germline and junction disagree at one end, which may indicate a read error. This entry belongs to a study of beta chain features in type 1 diabetes. Regarding the study as a whole: In comparison with healthy donors, patients had naive, central memory and Treg TCRB repertoires that appeared more similar. The influence of HLA type on TCRB rearrangement stayed undetermined. Shortening that was moderate but significant affected the TCRB CDR3s of Type 1 diabetes patients in all four CD4+ subsets.

Expressed TCRB transcripts got sequenced, as all isolated RNA was reverse transcribed. The protocol was immunoSEQ multiplex PCR, while the TCRdb copy is restricted to in-frame clones and leaves out a portion. This sample yields over 500,000 clones, of which 15% to 19% are seen a single time; 0.093% belongs to the top ten. The CDR3 extends over 10 amino acids. Germline CDR1 MNHNS, CDR2 SASEGT. This chain connects TRBV6-1 to TRBJ2-3; the match to TRBD1 covers 8 bases. The specimen was naive CD4+ T cells from blood. This TCR was recovered from a man aged 18 to 35 in good health. The CDR3 sequence is CASSEGRTGF. CDR3 coding DNA: TGTGCCAGCAGTGAAGGGAGGACAGGGTTT.